This T cell receptor beta chain stems from a study of regulatory T cells in long-lasting Graves disease. Time point meaning: persistent/refractory GD, antithyroid drugs over 5 years with positive TRAb. There was RNA extracted from PBMCs, and the TCR library was made from it. The length of the CDR3 is 14 residues. J lost 3 bases, V lost 2 bases, and 1 base had no gene match. The V gene's germline CDR1 is MNHEY and CDR2 SVGAGI. Construction of TCR beta libraries relied on iRepertoire HTBI primers and on Arm-PCR targeting CDR3 regions. A single record per CDR3 protein comes from TCRdb applying MiXCR to the multiplex PCR reads. The sample yields around 340,000 distinct CDR3 sequences, about 18% seen once.

Sample: peripheral blood mononuclear cells (PBMCs), taken when the disease was refractory, from a patient treated with antithyroid drugs. This TCR was recovered from a female donor with Graves disease. This chain uses TRBV6-5 with TRBJ2-7; TRBD1 aligns across 10 bases. The CDR3, as DNA: TGTGCCAGCAGTTACAGGACAGGGGGCTACGAGCAGTACTTC. Its translation: CASSYRTGGYEQYF.